A few counts support the clone carrying this TCR beta chain. This entry comes from a study of T-cell reconstitution after alpha-beta-depleted transplantation in children. The V segment lost 6 bases and the J segment 3 bases; nucleotides outside the gene matches: 8. There are 15 residues in the CDR3. Germline CDR1 reads MNHEY; CDR2 reads SMNVEV (reference sequence). Library preparation (for TCRbeta) was performed with unique molecular identifiers. Each CDR3 protein gets one entry after TCRdb re-called the PCR reads with MiXCR. This table holds about 610,000 distinct CDR3 sequences, about 10% found once.

This chain links TRBV27 with TRBJ2-7; the match to TRBD2 covers 10 bases. The receptor's source is a human donor who donated a stem cell graft to a child with acute myeloid leukemia. Sequencing used PBMCs from the stem cell graft donor, obtained from the stem cell graft. The CDR3 is CASRPGTSAIYEQYF. The CDR3 bases are TGTGCCAGCAGGCCCGGGACTAGCGCGATCTACGAGCAGTACTTC.